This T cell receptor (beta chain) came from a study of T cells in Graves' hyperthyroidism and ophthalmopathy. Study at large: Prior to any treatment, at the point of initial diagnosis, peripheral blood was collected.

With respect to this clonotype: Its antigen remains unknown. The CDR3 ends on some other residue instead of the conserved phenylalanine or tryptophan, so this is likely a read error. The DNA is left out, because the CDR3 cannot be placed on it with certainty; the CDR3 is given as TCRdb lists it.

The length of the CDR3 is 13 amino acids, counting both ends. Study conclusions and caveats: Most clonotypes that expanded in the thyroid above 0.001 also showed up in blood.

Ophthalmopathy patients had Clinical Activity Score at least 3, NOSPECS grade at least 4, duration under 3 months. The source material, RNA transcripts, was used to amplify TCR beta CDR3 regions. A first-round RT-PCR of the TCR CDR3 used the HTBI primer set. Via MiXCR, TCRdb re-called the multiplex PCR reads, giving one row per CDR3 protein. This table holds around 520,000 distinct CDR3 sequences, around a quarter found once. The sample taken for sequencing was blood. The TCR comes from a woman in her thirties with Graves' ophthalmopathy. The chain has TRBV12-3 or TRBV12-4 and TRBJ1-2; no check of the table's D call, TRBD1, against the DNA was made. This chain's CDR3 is CASSLALRGPGQV.